Below, one T cell receptor (beta chain) is given with its context. In the study's own analysis: Reference gene primer amplification gave estimated nucleated cell counts. Profiling relied on immunoSEQ multiplex PCR, and the TCRdb table lists in-frame clones only, not all of them. That table supplies the V and J calls and clone size; D and trimming were determined from the DNA. The table lists approximately 300,000 clones, about 82% of them singletons. This entry is derived from a study of blood T cell repertoires in COVID-19. Study-level information: There were acute and convalescent COVID-19 samples, and they came from the United States, Italy and Spain. T cells, B-cell-depleted T cells, or PBMCs provided the cDNA or gDNA that served as material.

The sample was peripheral blood. The origin of this receptor is a woman aged 45-59 years with acute or convalescent COVID-19.

The CDR3 nucleotides are TGTGCCACCAGCAGAGCCCTAGCAATCGAGCAGTACTTC. Its translation: CATSRALAIEQYF. The chain employs TRBV15 and TRBJ2-7, with D possibly being TRBD2 (5 bases). V was clipped by 1 base and J by 6 bases, with 10 bases between them. This CDR3 contains 13 residues. From germline, CDR1 is LNHNV and CDR2 YYDKDF (reference sequence).